These T cell receptor beta chains were read from a single sample in a study of breast tumors, draining lymph nodes, adjacent tissues. In TCRdb, the multiplex PCR reads were re-called with MiXCR into one record per CDR3 protein. The table shows around 170,000 distinct CDR3 sequences, with about 30% occurring only once. The sample comprised axillary lymph node tissue. Source of these receptors: a female donor with breast cancer. Some clones in this sample may be carry-over from other donors' samples. Each CDR3 is given with its conserved first and last residue. D genes are given only for firm matches. Size is stated for part of the rows, as once, few or many counts, or as a class when the clone is expanded.

j_call	clone_size	v_call	d_call	cdr3_aa	cdr3_nt
TRBJ2-1	many	TRBV10-3	TRBD2	CAISESNILLTSGRTYNEQFF	TGTGCCATCAGTGAGTCGAATATTCTCCTTACTAGCGGGAGGACCTACAATGAGCAGTTCTTC
TRBJ1-2	many	TRBV6-6	TRBD1	CASSRWTGFYGYTF	TGTGCCAGCAGTAGGTGGACAGGGTTCTATGGCTACACCTTC
TRBJ2-7	many	TRBV6-1	.	CASRGTATYEQYF	TGTGCCAGCAGGGGTACAGCTACCTACGAGCAGTACTTC
TRBJ2-7	many	TRBV20-1	.	CSASRSSYEQYF	TGCAGTGCTAGCCGGAGCTCCTACGAGCAGTACTTC
TRBJ2-1	many	TRBV10-3	.	CAISDGVSYNEQFF	TGTGCCATCAGTGATGGAGTTTCCTACAATGAGCAGTTCTTC
TRBJ1-2	.	TRBV2	.	CASRRPGAEGYTF	TGTGCCAGCAGGCGCCCAGGGGCGGAAGGCTACACCTTC
TRBJ2-3	once	TRBV19	.	CASSPWDSTDTQYF	TGTGCCAGTAGTCCCTGGGACAGCACAGATACGCAGTATTTT
TRBJ2-7	many	TRBV20-1	TRBD1	CSAGKQYRGSEQYF	TGCAGTGCTGGAAAACAATACAGGGGTTCCGAGCAGTACTTC
TRBJ1-2	many	TRBV6-4	.	CASSDSRQGNYGYTF	TGTGCCAGCAGTGACTCTCGGCAGGGGAACTATGGCTACACCTTC
TRBJ1-3	many	TRBV6-5	.	CASSPGRPLRNTIYF	TGTGCCAGCTCCCCAGGACGGCCTCTAAGAAACACCATATATTTT
TRBJ2-7	many	TRBV19	TRBD2	CASSARDYTYEQYF	TGTGCCAGTAGTGCCCGGGACTACACCTACGAGCAGTACTTC
TRBJ2-7	.	TRBV5-8	.	CASGLVGIEQNF	TGTGCCAGCGGCTTGGTAGGGATCGAGCAGAACTTC
TRBJ2-6	many	TRBV5-6	TRBD1	CASRWTGAGANVLTF	TGTGCCAGCAGGTGGACAGGGGCTGGGGCCAACGTCCTGACTTTC
TRBJ1-5	many	TRBV18	.	CASSPAEGHQPQHF	TGTGCCAGCTCACCAGCAGAAGGACATCAGCCCCAGCATTTT
TRBJ1-1	.	TRBV29-1	.	CSVSGSGRQKLNTEAFF	TGCAGCGTTTCAGGGTCCGGGAGGCAGAAACTGAACACTGAAGCTTTCTTT
TRBJ1-5	.	TRBV15	.	CATSRGQDNQPQHF	TGTGCCACCAGCAGAGGTCAGGACAATCAGCCCCAGCATTTT
TRBJ2-5	.	TRBV15	TRBD1	CATSVDRGQIAETQYF	TGTGCCACCAGCGTGGACAGGGGGCAAATCGCGGAGACCCAGTACTTC
TRBJ2-5	many	TRBV7-3	.	CASSLLPGSTETQYF	TGTGCCAGCAGCTTATTACCGGGGTCCACAGAGACCCAGTACTTC
TRBJ2-3	.	TRBV10-3	.	CAISEEGVAQYF	TGTGCCATCAGTGAGGAGGGGGTTGCGCAGTATTTT
TRBJ2-3	many	TRBV2	.	CASSEEGVGTDTQYF	TGTGCCAGCAGTGAAGAGGGCGTTGGGACAGATACGCAGTATTTT
TRBJ2-3	few	TRBV6-2/TRBV6-3	.	CASSYSRGGEQYF	TGTGCCAGCAGTTACTCAAGAGGGGGGGAGCAGTATTTT
TRBJ2-3	many	TRBV7-3	TRBD2	CASRSGSVEDTQYF	TGTGCCAGCAGAAGCGGGAGCGTAGAAGATACGCAGTATTTT
TRBJ2-3	many	TRBV11-3	.	CASSFLGGSTDTQYF	TGTGCCAGCAGCTTTTTGGGCGGAAGCACAGATACGCAGTATTTT